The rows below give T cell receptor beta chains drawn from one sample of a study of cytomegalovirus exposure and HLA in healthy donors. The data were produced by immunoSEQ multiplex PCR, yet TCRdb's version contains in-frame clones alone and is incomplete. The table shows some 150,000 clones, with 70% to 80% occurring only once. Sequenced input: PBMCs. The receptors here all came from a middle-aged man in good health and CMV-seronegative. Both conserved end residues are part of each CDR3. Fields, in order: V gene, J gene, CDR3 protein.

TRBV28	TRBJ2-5	CASSNLAAGQETQYF
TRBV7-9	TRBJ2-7	CASSLPPGHEQYF
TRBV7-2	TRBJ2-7	CASSFSGTSIYEQYF
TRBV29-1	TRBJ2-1	CSGLAGGEQFF
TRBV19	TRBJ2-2	CASNGGTGELFF
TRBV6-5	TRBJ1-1	CASSISRWNTEAFF
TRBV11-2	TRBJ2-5	CASTPDPGWQTQYF
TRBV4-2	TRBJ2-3	CASSQGLEGDTQYF
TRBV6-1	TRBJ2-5	CASLRLAGGAETQYF
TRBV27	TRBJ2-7	CASSPRQGYEQYF
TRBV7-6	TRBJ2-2	CASSDRPLAGDTGELFF
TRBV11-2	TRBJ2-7	CASSLSGRANEQYF
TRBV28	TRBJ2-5	CASSISGTSGRTWAGTQYF
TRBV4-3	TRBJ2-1	CASSQDFGLAGANEQFF
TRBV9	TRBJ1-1	CASSAGQGYTEAFF
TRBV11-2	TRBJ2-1	CASSPFLNSGRDEQFF
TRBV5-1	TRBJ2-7	CASRPRTGGGYEQYF
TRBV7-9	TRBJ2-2	CSSSSGLAGGTGELFF
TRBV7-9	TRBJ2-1	CASSPLRERGNEQFF
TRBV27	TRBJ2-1	CASIAGDEQFF
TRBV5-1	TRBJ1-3	CASSPGTPGNTIYF
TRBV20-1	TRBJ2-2	CSASIPGELFF
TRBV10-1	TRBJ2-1	CASSEPIGMRGSSYNEQFF
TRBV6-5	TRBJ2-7	CASSYSSSSGEQYF
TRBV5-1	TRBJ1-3	CASGAGNSGNTIYF
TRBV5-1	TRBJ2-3	CASSHRTSGNTDTQYF
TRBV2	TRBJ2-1	CASSPGGLAHYNEQFF
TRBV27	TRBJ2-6	CASSLRRGRPSGANVLTF
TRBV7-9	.	CASSRRDSTYEQYF
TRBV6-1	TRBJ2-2	CASSELGGDTGELFF
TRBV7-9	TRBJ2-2	CASSSTISGELFF
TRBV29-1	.	CSVIKQGVYEQYF
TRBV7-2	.	CASSPSLGGSYEQYF
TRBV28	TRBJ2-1	CASSRVIVEQFF
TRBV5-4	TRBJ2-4	CASSLLGGRRAKNSQYF
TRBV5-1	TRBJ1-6	CASSLVSDNSPLHF
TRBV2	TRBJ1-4	CASRYREVRPTNEKLFF
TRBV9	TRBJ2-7	CASSVKAGYLSSYEQYF
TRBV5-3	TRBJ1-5	CARSLDTGDRGRSNQPQHF
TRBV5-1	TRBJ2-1	CASSPNPGGYNEQFF
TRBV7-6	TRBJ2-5	CASSDRGETQYF
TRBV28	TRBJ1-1	CASSLGPGMGTEAFF
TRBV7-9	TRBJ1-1	CASSLVAGLSEAFF
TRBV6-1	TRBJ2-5	CASRKDRVLETQYF
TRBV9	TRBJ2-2	CASSVELAGNTGELFF
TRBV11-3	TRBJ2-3	CASSLGLAGQSADTQYF
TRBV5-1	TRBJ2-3	CASRGNSGRVDTQYF
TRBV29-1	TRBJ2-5	CSVDKGVQETQYF
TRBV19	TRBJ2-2	CASRLEGRTGELFF
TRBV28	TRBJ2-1	CASSRPDYSYNEQFF
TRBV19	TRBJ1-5	CASSGVAPSNQPQHF
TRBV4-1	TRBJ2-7	CASSQAGTTAYEQYF